Described below is a single TCR beta chain sequence and its context. Runs used v3.0 of the immunoSEQ assay and were done at survey level. Libraries were prepared by immunoSEQ multiplex PCR; TCRdb keeps only in-frame clonotypes and omits some of them. Counted here are tens of thousands of clones, over 80% occurring once; the ten biggest clones make up around 5%. The CDR3 totals 14 residues. Trimming stripped 6 bases from V and 2 bases from J, with 14 bases between. The germline CDR1 and CDR2 sequences are SEHNR and FQNEAQ (reference sequence). In each sample, about 0.95-10 million cryopreserved PBMC were present before DNA extraction. These data belong to a study of long-term antiretroviral therapy in people with HIV.

The sequence came from a man in his late teens or twenties with HIV. The chain employs TRBV7-9 and TRBJ2-7, with D possibly TRBD1 on 5 matching bases. Sequenced here: unsorted PBMCs, sampled 1.5 years after starting antiretroviral therapy. DNA of the CDR3: TGTGCCAGCAGTCCCGGACACGCAGCCTACGAGCAGTACTTC. Encoded protein: CASSPGHAAYEQYF.